Below, one T cell receptor beta chain is given with its context. The antigen is not known. The data were taken from a study of Ad26.COV2.S vaccination and SARS-CoV-2 variants. Study context: The trial was COV1001 and the donor's arm was Ad26.COV2.S. Ad26.COV2.S given intramuscularly, once or twice 56 days apart.

Trimming took 0 bases from V and 3 from J; bases not matched to a gene: 7. Germline V lookup: CDR1 MNHEY, CDR2 SVGAGI. The CDR3 loop spans 16 amino acids. Findings of the study overall: Recipients given vaccine exceeded placebo recipients in spike-specific TCR breadth.

Treatment here: about 20 received Ad26.COV2.S at low or high dose, single or two shots; about 5 received placebo; per-sample allocation not given. Following the first vaccine or placebo injection, samples were taken on day 63. Boston supplied an adult donor aged 18-55 years. Assay: immunoSEQ multiplex PCR; the TCRdb copy retains only in-frame clones and omits some. The table shows about 390,000 clones, with approximately 91% occurring only once. The chain couples TRBV6-5 to TRBJ2-7; 8 bases line up with TRBD1. This receptor was identified in a person between 18 and 59 years old who received the Ad26.COV2.S COVID-19 vaccine or a placebo. The material sequenced was peripheral blood, taken in a trial of Ad26.COV2.S vaccine versus placebo. CDR3 nucleotide sequence: TGTGCCAGCAGTTACTCGAGGAGGGGACAGGTCTACGAGCAGTACTTC. Translation: CASSYSRRGQVYEQYF.